The 13 T cell receptor beta chains given below trace back to one sample, sequenced in a study of cytotoxic CD8 clonotypes in ibrutinib-treated CLL. Repertoires were generated with immunoSEQ multiplex PCR, while TCRdb's copy carries only in-frame clones and drops some. The sample includes about 330,000 clones, roughly 70% of them seen just once. The sequencing used PBMCs, collected after 36 months of ibrutinib treatment. The receptors stem from a human donor with chronic lymphocytic leukemia.

The CDR3 nucleotides read TGTGCCAGCAGTTACTCGCGGGATTCACCCCTCCACTTT. Protein sequence: CASSYSRDSPLHF. The J gene is TRBJ1-6, the V gene TRBV6-6; D not resolved. CDR1 and CDR2 from the germline V gene are MNHNY and SVGAGI (reference sequence). The CDR3 contains 13 residues. The V and J ends lost 0 bases and 8 bases respectively, with 5 bases between them.

The chain carries TRBV29-1 and TRBJ1-2; D might be TRBD1 (5 bases). CDR3 length: 12 residues. Per the germline V gene, CDR1 is SQVTM and CDR2 is ANQGSEA. Trimming took off 6 bases at V and 8 bases at J, with 16 bases between the two ends. CDR3 amino acids: CSVEGIAGGYTF. The CDR3 nucleotides read TGCAGCGTCGAGGGGATCGCCGGGGGCTACACCTTC.

V is TRBV5-6 and J is TRBJ2-2; D not certain. Between the trimmed V and J ends, which lost 4 bases and 4 bases, there was a span of 20 bases. The CDR3 loop spans 17 amino acids. Germline V lookup: CDR1 SGHDT, CDR2 YYEEEE. CDR3 coding DNA: TGTGCCAGCAGCCCCAGGATGTGGGCGTCGGGCACCGGGGAGCTGTTTTTT. Protein product: CASSPRMWASGTGELFF.

The chain uses TRBV5-6 and TRBJ1-1; D call uncertain. Deletions cut 4 bases from V and 5 bases from J, with 18 bases between. The V gene's germline CDR1 is SGHDT and CDR2 YYEEEE. The CDR3 spans 15 residues. The CDR3 DNA sequence: TGTGCCAGCAGCCTGGAGGGAGGCTTAAGGACTGAAGCTTTCTTT. Amino acids: CASSLEGGLRTEAFF.

This chain uses TRBV29-1 with TRBJ2-3; D possibly uses TRBD1 or TRBD2 (5 bases each). The ends were cut back, 7 bases at V and 0 bases at J, with 17 bases in the middle. Germline loops: CDR1 SQVTM, CDR2 ANQGSEA. CDR3 length: 15 amino acids. CDR3 DNA: TGCAGCGCCAAAACGGGGCAGGCGAGCACAGATACGCAGTATTTT. Its translation: CSAKTGQASTDTQYF.

This clone has only a few counts. Here the CDR3 reads CATRGSTGVQPQHF. CDR3 sequence (DNA): TGTGCCACCAGGGGTAGCACAGGGGTTCAGCCCCAGCATTTT. The chain has TRBV15 and TRBJ1-5; TRBD1 agrees at 7 bases. Germline V gene data show CDR1 as LNHNV and CDR2 as YYDKDF (reference sequence). The CDR3 loop spans 14 amino acids. J was trimmed by 6 bases and V by 6 bases; bases with no gene match: 8.

The chain recombines TRBV18 with TRBJ1-5; tentative D call: TRBD1 (5 bases). The germline CDR1 and CDR2 sequences are KGHSH and LQKENI. CDR3 size: 15 residues. V lost 1 base and J 7 bases, leaving 14 bases between the germline ends. This CDR3 is CASSPRDGLYQPQHF. CDR3 bases: TGTGCCAGCTCACCACGGGACGGGCTCTACCAGCCCCAGCATTTT.

This chain connects TRBV11-2 to TRBJ1-2, with 10 bases fitting TRBD1. The CDR3 spans 19 residues. Per the germline V gene, CDR1 is SGHAT and CDR2 is FQNNGV. The junction had 11 bases not matched to a gene; V was cut back by 1 base and J by 0 bases. In DNA, the CDR3 is TGTGCCAGCAGCTTAGTGTTTCCATCGGGACAGGGGTCTAACTATGGCTACACCTTC. This codes for CASSLVFPSGQGSNYGYTF.

V gene TRBV7-9 combines with J gene TRBJ2-7, with TRBD1 matching over 7 bases. CDR3 length equals 17 residues. The J segment lost 7 bases and the V segment lost 1 base, leaving 16 bases of the junction unmatched. The germline CDR1 and CDR2 sequences are SEHNR and FQNEAQ (reference sequence). CDR3 loop: CASSLGQGAVDLREQYF. As DNA, the CDR3 is TGTGCCAGCAGCTTAGGACAGGGCGCGGTGGACCTTCGAGAGCAGTACTTC.

The chain employs TRBV7-8 and TRBJ1-5, with D maybe TRBD1 (6 bases). The germline V and J ends were trimmed by 4 bases and 0 bases, with 16 bases remaining between them. The CDR3 consists of 17 residues. Germline loops: CDR1 SGHVS, CDR2 FQNEAQ. The CDR3 bases are TGTGCCAGCAGCTGGGACACGACGGGGTATAGCAATCAGCCCCAGCATTTT. Its translation is CASSWDTTGYSNQPQHF.

The rearrangement links TRBV23-1 to TRBJ2-7, with TRBD1 matching 12 bases. TRBV23-1 is flagged as an ORF with uncertain function. The CDR3 is 15 residues long. V lost 4 bases, J lost 7 bases, and 8 bases stayed unmatched. This CDR3 is CASSRRDRGPDEQYF. As DNA, the CDR3 is TGCGCCAGCAGTCGCCGGGACAGGGGGCCGGATGAGCAGTACTTC.

This clone turned up a few times. The CDR3 region has the DNA TGTGCCAGTACCTGGTTGGGTAGCTATGGCTACACCTTC. It codes for CASTWLGSYGYTF. V is TRBV19 and J is TRBJ1-2; D call uncertain. Trimming cost V 7 bases and J 4 bases, with 13 bases left between them. The V gene's germline CDR1 is LNHDA and CDR2 SQIVND (reference sequence). The length of the CDR3 is 13 residues. Looking up the rest from reference TRBV19 and TRBJ1-2 gives the full variable domain: DGGITQSPKYLFRKEGQNVTLSCEQNLNHDAMYWYRQDPGQGLRLIYYSQIVNDFQKGDIAEGYSVSREKKESFPLTVTSAQKNPTAFYLCASTWLGSYGYTFGSGTRLTVV.

The chain joins TRBV27 to TRBJ2-7, with D perhaps being TRBD1 or TRBD2 (5 bases each). Trimming removed 6 bases at V and 0 bases at J, with 12 bases between. Germline loops: CDR1 MNHEY, CDR2 SMNVEV (reference sequence). This CDR3 spans 14 amino acids. The CDR3 sequence: CASRAGTNSYEQYF. The CDR3 DNA sequence: TGTGCCAGCAGGGCCGGGACCAACTCCTACGAGCAGTACTTC.